This TCR beta chain was sequenced for a study of long-term antiretroviral therapy in people with HIV. With regard to this clone: The antigen is undetermined.

An immunoSEQ assay, version v3.0, was performed at survey level. Per-sample TRB depth target: 40,000-50,000 T-cell genomes. TCRdb keeps only in-frame clones here, not all; method: immunoSEQ multiplex PCR. In the table there are roughly 26,000 clones, about 95% of which are singletons. This CDR3 spans 16 amino acids. J was trimmed by 6 bases and V by 4 bases; bases with no gene match: 10. Germline V gene sequence: CDR1 MNHEY, CDR2 SVGAGI. Study-wide findings and caveats: Spans of CDR3 length were tighter for HIV repertoires than for controls.

Researchers secured at least one pre-ART and at least two post-ART PBMC samples from each donor. Every specimen provided roughly 1-10 million cryopreserved PBMC before DNA extraction took place. This receptor was obtained from a woman in her forties or fifties with HIV. The V and J genes are TRBV6-5 and TRBJ2-1, with TRBD1 matching 9 bases. The starting material was unsorted PBMCs, obtained around 4.7 years after starting antiretroviral therapy. CDR3 nucleotides: TGTGCCAGCAGTTTTCTTGGACAGGGGCTTCCCAATGAGCAGTTCTTC. Its translation is CASSFLGQGLPNEQFF.